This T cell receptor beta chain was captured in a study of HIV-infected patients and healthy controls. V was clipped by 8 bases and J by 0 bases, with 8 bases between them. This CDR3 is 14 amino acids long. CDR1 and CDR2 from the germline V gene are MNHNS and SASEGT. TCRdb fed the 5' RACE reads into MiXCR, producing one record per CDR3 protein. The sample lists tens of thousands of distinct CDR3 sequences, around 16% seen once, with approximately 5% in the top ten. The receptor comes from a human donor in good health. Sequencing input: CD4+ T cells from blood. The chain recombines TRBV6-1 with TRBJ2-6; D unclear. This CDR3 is CASRLDSGANVLTF. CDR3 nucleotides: TGTGCCAGCCGACTTGACTCTGGGGCCAACGTCCTGACTTTC.